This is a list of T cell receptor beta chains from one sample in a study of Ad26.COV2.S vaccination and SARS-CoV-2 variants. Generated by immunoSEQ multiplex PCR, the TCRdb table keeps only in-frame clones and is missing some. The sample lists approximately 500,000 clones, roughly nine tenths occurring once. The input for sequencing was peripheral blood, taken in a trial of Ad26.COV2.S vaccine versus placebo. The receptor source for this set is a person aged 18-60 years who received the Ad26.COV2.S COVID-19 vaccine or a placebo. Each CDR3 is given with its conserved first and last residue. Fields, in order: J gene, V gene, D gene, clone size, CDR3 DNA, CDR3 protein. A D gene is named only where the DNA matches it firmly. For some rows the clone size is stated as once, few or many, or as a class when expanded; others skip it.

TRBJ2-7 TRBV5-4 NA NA TGTGCCAGCAGCTTGCCAAGCTCCTACGAGCAGTACTTC CASSLPSSYEQYF
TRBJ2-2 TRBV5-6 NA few TGTGCCAGCAGCAACATTGGTACCGCCGGGGAGCTGTTTTTT CASSNIGTAGELFF
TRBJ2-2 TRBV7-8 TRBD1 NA TGTGCCAGCAGCATCCTGACAGGGGCGCTGACCGGGGAGCTGTTTTTT CASSILTGALTGELFF
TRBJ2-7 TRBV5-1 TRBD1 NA TGCGCCAGCAGCCTCGCCGGGACAGCCTACGAGCAGTACTTC CASSLAGTAYEQYF
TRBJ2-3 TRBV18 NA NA TGTGCCAGCTCACCAGGGCAGGGGTATGGAGATACGCAGTATTTT CASSPGQGYGDTQYF
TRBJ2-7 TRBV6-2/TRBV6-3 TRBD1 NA TGTGCCAGCAGCCAAGGGGAATACGGACAGGGGTACGAGCAGTACTTC CASSQGEYGQGYEQYF
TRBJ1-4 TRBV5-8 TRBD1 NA TGTGCCAGCAGCTTACCCGGGACAGCGGATAATGAAAAACTGTTTTTT CASSLPGTADNEKLFF
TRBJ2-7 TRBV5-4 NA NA TGTGCCAGCAGCTTGGATGGTAGAGTCGAGCAGTACTTC CASSLDGRVEQYF
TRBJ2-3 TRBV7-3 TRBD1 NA TGTGCCAGCAGCTGGACAGGGGGGCCCACAGATACGCAGTATTTT CASSWTGGPTDTQYF
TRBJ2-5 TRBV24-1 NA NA TGTGCCACCGGCGCCGGTGCGAGGGAGACCCAATACTTC CATGAGARETQYF
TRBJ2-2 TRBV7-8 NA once TGTGCCAGCAGCTTAGCGCCCTATCCCGGGGAGCTGTTTTTT CASSLAPYPGELFF
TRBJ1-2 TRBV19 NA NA TGTGCCAGTAGTATACCGGGGCACTATGGCTACACCTTC CASSIPGHYGYTF
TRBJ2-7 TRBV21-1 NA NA TGTGCCAGCAGCAAAGCGACTAGCGGGACAACCTACGAGCAGTACTTC CASSKATSGTTYEQYF
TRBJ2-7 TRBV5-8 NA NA TGTGCCAGCAGCTTGGGGGTCTACGAGCAGTACTTC CASSLGVYEQYF
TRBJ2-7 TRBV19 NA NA TGTGCCAGTAGTACGCCAGGGGAGAGCGAGCAGTACTTC CASSTPGESEQYF
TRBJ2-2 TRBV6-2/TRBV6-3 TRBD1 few TGTGCCAGCAGTTCCCGGACAGGGGGAACAATTAACGGGGAGCTGTTTTTT CASSSRTGGTINGELFF
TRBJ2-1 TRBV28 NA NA TGTGCCAGCAGCCTCCCCTCGGGGCGGAATAGAAATGAGCAGTTCTTC CASSLPSGRNRNEQFF
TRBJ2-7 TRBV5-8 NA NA TGTGCCAGCAGCCCCACCGGGACCATAGCCTACGAGCAGTACTTC CASSPTGTIAYEQYF
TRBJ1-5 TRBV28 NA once TGTGCGACAGCATTAAGCAATCAGCCCCAGCATTTT CATALSNQPQHF
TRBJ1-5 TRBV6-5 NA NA TGTGCCAGCGGGCGGACTAGCAATCAGCCCCAGCATTTT CASGRTSNQPQHF
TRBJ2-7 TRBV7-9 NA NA TGTGCCAGCAGCCCCTCGGCAGTAAACTACGAGCAGTACTTC CASSPSAVNYEQYF
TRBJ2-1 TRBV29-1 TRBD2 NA TGCAGCGTTGAACCTAGCGGGACCTACAATGAGCAGTTCTTC CSVEPSGTYNEQFF
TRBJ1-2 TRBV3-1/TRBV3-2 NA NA TGTGCCAGCAGCCAAGGGCCCGCCGGGCCCATTACCTTC CASSQGPAGPITF
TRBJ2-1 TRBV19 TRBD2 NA TGTGCCAGTAGTAGAGGGACTAGCGGGAAATACAATGAGCAGTTCTTC CASSRGTSGKYNEQFF
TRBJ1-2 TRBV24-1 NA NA TGTGCCACCAGTGATACCCAGGGGCGGCACTATGGCTACACCTTC CATSDTQGRHYGYTF
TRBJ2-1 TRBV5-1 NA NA TGCGCCAGCAGCTTGGTCGCAGCCTCCTACAATGAGCAGTTCTTC CASSLVAASYNEQFF
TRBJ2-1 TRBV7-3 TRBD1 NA TGTGCCAGCAGCTTAAGGAGGACAGGGGTAAGCAATGAGCAGTTCTTC CASSLRRTGVSNEQFF
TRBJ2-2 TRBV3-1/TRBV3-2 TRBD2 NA TGTGCCAGCAGCCGACGCCCCGAAGCGGGAGCGAACACCGGGGAGCTGTTTTTT CASSRRPEAGANTGELFF
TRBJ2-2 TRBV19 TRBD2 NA TGTGCCAGTAGTCTACTAGCGGGTACCGGGGAGCTGTTTTTT CASSLLAGTGELFF
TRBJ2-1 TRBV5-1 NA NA TGCGCCAGCAGTCCCGGTCAGGAGAATGAGCAGTTCTTC CASSPGQENEQFF
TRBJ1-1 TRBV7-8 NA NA TGTGCCAGCAGCCCCGGTCGGGGCACTGAAGCTTTCTTT CASSPGRGTEAFF
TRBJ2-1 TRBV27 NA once TGTGCCAGCACCCCTTCCCCCTTCGAGGAGCAGTTCTTC CASTPSPFEEQFF
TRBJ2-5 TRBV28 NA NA TGTGCCAGCAGTTTCGCCTTTATGCGGGCAGAGACCCAGTACTTC CASSFAFMRAETQYF
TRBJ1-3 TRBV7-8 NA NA TGTGCCAGCAGCTTAGGAGGGGTGAGCACCATATATTTT CASSLGGVSTIYF
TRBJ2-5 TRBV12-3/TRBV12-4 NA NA TGTGCCAGCAGAAACACAGAGACCCAGTACTTC CASRNTETQYF
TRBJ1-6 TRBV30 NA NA TGTGCCTGGAGTGTCGGTTCAGGGTTGGTCTTT CAWSVGSGLVF
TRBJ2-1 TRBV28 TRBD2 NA TGTGCCAGCAGTTTATCGGGGAGGGCAAAAAATGAGCAGTTCTTC CASSLSGRAKNEQFF
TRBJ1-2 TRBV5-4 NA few TGTGCCAGCAGCCAGCCCCGGACAGATAACTATGGCTACACCTTC CASSQPRTDNYGYTF